Following are 2 T cell receptor beta chains from one sample sequenced in a study of regulatory T cells in long-lasting Graves disease. Researchers made TCR beta libraries by using iRepertoire HTBI primers and running Arm-PCR on CDR3 regions. Via MiXCR, TCRdb re-called the multiplex PCR reads, giving one row per CDR3 protein. The table has some 500,000 distinct CDR3 sequences, roughly 15% seen once; the top ten hold around a quarter. Time point specified: newly diagnosed GD, antithyroid drugs for less than 3 months. PBMC RNA was the source of the TCR library. This same sample was also taken into another study, of T cells in Graves' hyperthyroidism and ophthalmopathy.

The sample in question was peripheral blood mononuclear cells (PBMCs), obtained at new diagnosis, from a patient treated with antithyroid drugs. The origin of the receptors is a woman in her forties or fifties with Graves disease.

This clonotype was detected only a few times. The rearrangement joins TRBV7-9 to TRBJ2-7, with 7 bases that match TRBD1. This CDR3 region has 15 residues. Trimming took 5 bases from V and 5 from J; bases not matched to a gene: 12. The germline V gene encodes CDR1 SEHNR and CDR2 FQNEAQ (reference sequence). CDR3 sequence reads: CASSPRTGGTHEQYF. The CDR3 DNA is TGTGCCAGCAGCCCACGGACAGGAGGAACCCACGAGCAGTACTTC.

This clonotype has at least ten counts. DNA of the CDR3: TGTGCCAGCAGTGTCCGGGGAGGGAGGAACACCGGGGAGCTGTTTTTT. Protein: CASSVRGGRNTGELFF. The chain has TRBV2 and TRBJ2-2, with 7 nucleotides matching TRBD2. Germline V gene data show CDR1 as SNHLY and CDR2 as FYNNEI. Trimming at V came to 4 bases and at J to 1 base, leaving 6 bases not matched to a gene. The length of the CDR3 is 16 residues.